This passage covers 27 T cell receptor beta chains from one sample sequenced in a study of T cells in Graves' hyperthyroidism and ophthalmopathy. There were TCR beta CDR3 regions amplified from RNA transcripts. With the HTBI primer set, the TCR CDR3 went through a first round of RT-PCR. MiXCR, run by TCRdb on the multiplex PCR reads, gives a single entry per CDR3 protein. The table shows 350,000 to 400,000 distinct CDR3 sequences, with around 14% occurring only once. Sequencing was carried out using blood. The receptor source for this set is a woman in her 30s with Graves' hyperthyroidism.

This clonotype was counted at least ten times. The V call is TRBV29-1, the J call TRBJ2-1; the D gene is possibly TRBD2 (5 bases). The V gene's germline CDR1 is SQVTM and CDR2 ANQGSEA. The CDR3 extends over 15 amino acids. Trimming removed 6 bases from V and 0 bases from J, with 15 bases in between. CDR3 sequence: CSVPTGLTSYNEQFF. The CDR3, as DNA: TGCAGCGTACCGACCGGACTTACCTCCTACAATGAGCAGTTCTTC.

This clonotype was counted a few times. This chain links TRBV5-1 with TRBJ2-1, with D possibly matching TRBD2 (6 bases). Germline assignment: CDR1 SGHRS and CDR2 YFSETQ. With 4 bases removed from V and 8 bases from J, the gap between germline ends came to 16 bases. The CDR3 is 14 residues long. The CDR3 sequence: CASSLRGGRDEQFF. The CDR3 region has the DNA TGCGCCAGCAGCCTCCGGGGAGGACGGGATGAGCAGTTCTTC.

This clonotype was counted many times. CDR3 coding DNA: TGTGCCACCCTGGGACAGGGTAGGGAGACCCAGTACTTC. This encodes CATLGQGRETQYF. The chain uses TRBV28 and TRBJ2-5; 9 nucleotides line up with TRBD1. Germline-derived CDR1 and CDR2 are MDHEN and SYDVKM. The CDR3 has 13 residues. V dropped 10 bases and J dropped 5; count of bases not matched to a gene: 8.

Note on this clonotype: A much larger clonotype is one base distant, so this may be a read error. The V call is TRBV30, the J call TRBJ1-1; 7 bases line up with TRBD1. The ends lost 4 bases at V and 3 bases at J; junction bases unmatched: 11. Germline loops: CDR1 GTSNPN, CDR2 SVGIG (reference sequence). This CDR3 comprises 15 residues. The CDR3 loop reads CAWIRLDRPYTEAFF. CDR3 coding DNA: TGTGCCTGGATCAGACTGGACAGGCCCTACACTGAAGCTTTCTTT. The full variable domain, its missing parts supplied by reference TRBV30 and TRBJ1-1, is SQTIHQWPATLVQPVGSPLSLECTVEGTSNPNLYWYRQAAGRGLQLLFYSVGIGQISSEVPQNLSASRPQDRQFILSSKKLLLSDSGFYLCAWIRLDRPYTEAFFGQGTRLTVV.

The J gene is TRBJ1-2, the V gene TRBV6-1, with a tentative D call TRBD1 (5 bases). This CDR3 region has 13 residues. Germline V gene sequence: CDR1 MNHNS, CDR2 SASEGT. The V and J ends lost 6 bases and 4 bases respectively, with 12 bases between them. The CDR3, as DNA: TGTGCCAGCAGGGGACCGGGCCCCTATGGCTACACCTTC. It translates to CASRGPGPYGYTF.

This clonotype has at least ten counts. The chain employs TRBV3-1 and TRBJ2-3; D ambiguous. The germline V gene has CDR1 LGHDT and CDR2 YNNKEL (reference sequence). V lost 4 bases, J lost 5 bases, and 16 bases lay in between. This CDR3 is 15 amino acids long. CDR3 in amino acids: CASSRNEDRLDTQYF. The CDR3 DNA sequence: TGTGCCAGCAGCCGCAACGAGGACCGATTAGATACGCAGTATTTT.

This clonotype has ten or more counts. The rearrangement uses TRBV5-8 and TRBJ2-1, with D possibly being TRBD2 (6 bases). The CDR3 spans 14 residues. CDR1 is SGHTS, CDR2 YDEGEE, per germline. The V end was cut by 4 bases, the J end by 5 bases, with 13 bases between. This chain's CDR3 is CASSRRLVHNEQFF. CDR3 in DNA: TGTGCCAGCAGCCGTCGACTAGTGCACAATGAGCAGTTCTTC.

This clonotype was seen ten or more times. This sequence joins TRBV11-2 and TRBJ2-1; D remains unclear. Trimming left V 5 bases short and J 2 bases short, with 16 bases between. CDR1 is SGHAT, CDR2 FQNNGV, per germline. There are 16 residues in the CDR3. The CDR3 here is CASSTSLGLAYNEQFF. The CDR3 DNA is TGTGCCAGCAGCACATCTCTAGGATTGGCCTACAATGAGCAGTTCTTC. Full variable domain (remainder filled in from reference TRBV11-2 and TRBJ2-1): EAGVAQSPRYKIIEKRQSVAFWCNPISGHATLYWYQQILGQGPKLLIQFQNNGVVDDSQLPKDRFSAERLKGVDSTLKIQPAKLEDSAVYLCASSTSLGLAYNEQFFGPGTRLTVL.

The table lists this clonotype with many counts. V is TRBV28 and J is TRBJ1-1, with D hard to call. CDR3 length: 11 residues. The ends were cut back, 1 base at V and 12 bases at J, with 9 bases in the middle. Germline V lookup: CDR1 MDHEN, CDR2 SYDVKM. The CDR3 here is CASSLSGRTFF. The CDR3 DNA reads as TGTGCCAGCAGTTTATCTGGGCGGACTTTCTTT.

The gene calls are TRBV27 and TRBJ2-7; D possibly corresponds to TRBD1 (6 bases). Trimming stripped 5 bases from V and 6 bases from J, with 20 bases between. This CDR3 contains 15 residues. Germline assignment: CDR1 MNHEY and CDR2 SMNVEV (reference sequence). The CDR3 here is CASSRNLGQPGEQYF. CDR3 nucleotides: TGTGCCAGCAGTCGAAACCTAGGACAGCCGGGCGAGCAGTACTTC.

This clonotype was seen more than once but under ten times. This chain joins TRBV7-8 and TRBJ2-2, with TRBD2 as a possible D gene (7 bases). Germline CDR1 and CDR2: SGHVS and FQNEAQ. V shed 3 bases and J shed 3 bases, with 17 bases lying between them. This CDR3 comprises 17 residues. In DNA, the CDR3 is TGTGCCAGCAGCTTGGGCGCGGGGGCTGTCGACACCGGGGAGCTGTTTTTT. Amino acids: CASSLGAGAVDTGELFF.

This clonotype has a handful of counts. The chain links TRBV29-1 to TRBJ2-5; TRBD2 aligns across 8 bases. Per the germline V gene, CDR1 is SQVTM and CDR2 is ANQGSEA. Trimming took 1 base from V and 5 from J; bases not matched to a gene: 9. There are 15 residues in the CDR3. The CDR3 region is CSVEVRAGVRETQYF. The CDR3 DNA reads TGCAGCGTTGAAGTTCGAGCGGGAGTTCGGGAGACCCAGTACTTC.

This clonotype has at least ten counts. The rearrangement links TRBV7-2 to TRBJ2-2; D ambiguous. Per germline, CDR1 SGHTA and CDR2 FQGNSA. V was trimmed by 2 bases and J by 6 bases, leaving 13 bases between them. The CDR3 is made up of 15 amino acids. The CDR3 sequence: CASSLSGPKPGELFF. The DNA of the CDR3 is TGTGCCAGCAGCTTATCTGGGCCCAAACCCGGGGAGCTGTTTTTT.

This clonotype came up once. Given a much more abundant clone one base away, this may be a read error. The chain has TRBV28 and TRBJ2-7, with a possible D match to TRBD2 (6 bases). Germline V gene data show CDR1 as MDHEN and CDR2 as SYDVKM. The CDR3 contains 14 residues. CDR3 loop: CASTPGRISGEQHF. In nucleotides, the CDR3 is TGTGCCAGCACCCCAGGGCGAATTTCGGGGGAGCAGCACTTC.

This clonotype has ten or more counts. The chain links TRBV11-1 to TRBJ1-1; D unresolved. Germline V gene sequence: CDR1 SGHAT, CDR2 FQDESV (reference sequence). V lost 5 bases and J lost 0, with 7 bases in between. The CDR3 length is 13 residues. CDR3 DNA: TGTGCCAGCAGCCGTGAAATGAACACTGAAGCTTTCTTT. It yields the protein CASSREMNTEAFF. The full variable domain, in which reference TRBV11-1 and TRBJ1-1 provide the parts outside the CDR3, is EAEVAQSPRYKITEKSQAVAFWCDPISGHATLYWYRQILGQGPELLVQFQDESVVDDSQLPKDRFSAERLKGVDSTLKIQPAELGDSAMYLCASSREMNTEAFFGQGTRLTVV.

The sample holds many counts of this clonotype. The genes are TRBV11-2 and TRBJ2-3, with 10 positions matching TRBD2. The CDR3 loop spans 16 amino acids. V gave up 1 base and J gave up 2 bases; unmatched junction bases: 3. The germline V gene has CDR1 SGHAT and CDR2 FQNNGV. The CDR3: CASSLGTSGLTDTQYF. CDR3 coding DNA: TGTGCCAGCAGCTTAGGGACTAGCGGTCTCACAGATACGCAGTATTTT.

In the case of this clonotype: Possible read error: a much larger clone is one base away. This chain joins TRBV18 and TRBJ1-1; D unclear. The V gene lost 2 bases and the J gene lost 1 base, with 5 bases spanning the gap. CDR3 length: 13 amino acids. Looked up from germline, CDR1 is KGHSH and CDR2 is LQKENI. The CDR3 DNA reads as TGTGCCAGCTCACCAGGATGGAACACTGAAGCTTTCTTT. Translating it yields CASSPGWNTEAFF.

The rearrangement links TRBV5-1 to TRBJ1-1; D gene uncertain. The CDR3 consists of 15 residues. With 0 bases removed from V and 1 base from J, the gap between germline ends came to 10 bases. Germline-derived CDR1 and CDR2 are SGHRS and YFSETQ. CDR3 amino acids: CASSLGGEWNTEAFF. CDR3 sequence (DNA): TGCGCCAGCAGCTTGGGTGGGGAGTGGAACACTGAAGCTTTCTTT.

This clonotype has more than one count but fewer than ten. This chain joins TRBV28 and TRBJ2-5; the match to TRBD1 covers 7 bases. The germline V gene has CDR1 MDHEN and CDR2 SYDVKM. After removal of 7 bases from V and 1 base from J, the junction contained 6 bases not matched to a gene. The CDR3 is made up of 14 amino acids. CDR3 sequence reads: CASNVQGPQETQYF. Here the CDR3 DNA reads TGTGCCAGCAACGTACAGGGGCCCCAAGAGACCCAGTACTTC.

The sample holds one count of this clonotype. The V call is TRBV29-1, the J call TRBJ2-1; D is unresolved. Germline V gives CDR1 SQVTM, CDR2 ANQGSEA. The length of the CDR3 is 12 residues. V shed 1 base and J shed 10 bases, with 11 bases lying between them. CDR3 amino acids: CSVEVLGGEQFF. CDR3 DNA: TGCAGCGTTGAAGTTTTAGGCGGCGAGCAGTTCTTC.

The J gene is TRBJ1-2, the V gene TRBV27; a possible D gene is TRBD1 (5 bases). Trimming removed 5 bases at V and 14 bases at J, with 18 bases between. The germline CDR1 and CDR2 sequences are MNHEY and SMNVEV (reference sequence). There are 12 residues in the CDR3. This CDR3 reads CASSQGTGLSTF. DNA for the CDR3: TGTGCCAGCAGTCAAGGGACGGGCCTTTCTACCTTC.

This clonotype was detected only a few times. Here the CDR3 DNA reads TGTGCCAGCAGCCAAAGAAGCGGGGGGGGTGGAGATACGCAGTATTTT. Its protein product is CASSQRSGGGGDTQYF. The chain employs TRBV7-2 and TRBJ2-3; TRBD2 aligns across 10 bases. The junction had 10 bases not matched to a gene; V was cut back by 5 bases and J by 5 bases. The germline gives CDR1 SGHTA, CDR2 FQGNSA. CDR3 size: 16 residues.

This clonotype came up many times. The chain recombines TRBV27 with TRBJ2-2, with 14 bases that match TRBD2. V was pared by 10 bases and J by 4 bases, with 11 bases of the junction left unmatched. This CDR3 comprises 17 residues. In germline, CDR1 is MNHEY, CDR2 SMNVEV (reference sequence). The CDR3 reads CATMGLAGVSSTGELFF. As DNA, the CDR3 is TGTGCCACCATGGGACTAGCGGGAGTTTCTAGCACCGGGGAGCTGTTTTTT.

In its sample, this clonotype was seen many times. The rearrangement links TRBV5-1 to TRBJ1-1; perhaps TRBD1 as D (5 bases). The CDR3 is 14 amino acids. V lost 2 bases to trimming and J lost 3 bases, with 11 bases between them. Germline CDR1 SGHRS, CDR2 YFSETQ. The CDR3 loop reads CASSFSGRDTEAFF. CDR3 bases: TGCGCCAGCAGCTTCTCAGGGAGGGACACTGAAGCTTTCTTT.

This clonotype was seen a handful of times. The J gene is TRBJ2-3, the V gene TRBV12-3 or TRBV12-4, with TRBD2 identical over 7 bases. Trimming at V came to 2 bases and at J to 0 bases, leaving 5 bases not matched to a gene. The CDR3 is 16 residues long. CDR3: CASSLREGSSTDTQYF. The DNA for the CDR3 is TGTGCCAGCAGTTTAAGGGAGGGGTCTAGCACAGATACGCAGTATTTT.

This clonotype has a handful of counts. J is TRBJ2-6 and V is TRBV5-6; unclear D gene. The CDR3 has 15 amino acids. Between the trimmed V and J ends, which lost 1 base and 4 bases, there was a span of 9 bases. Germline loops: CDR1 SGHDT, CDR2 YYEEEE. CDR3 sequence (DNA): TGTGCCAGCAGCTTGTACTGGCAGGGGGCCAACGTCCTGACTTTC. Residues: CASSLYWQGANVLTF.

The table lists this clonotype with a few counts. The chain employs TRBV28 and TRBJ2-5; 7 bases agree with TRBD2. Germline V gene lookup returns CDR1 MDHEN and CDR2 SYDVKM. The length of the CDR3 is 19 residues. J gave up 2 bases and V 1 base, and 16 bases lay outside the gene matches. This CDR3 reads CASSLYPGRLAEFQETQYF. The CDR3 DNA reads as TGTGCCAGCAGTTTATACCCCGGACGGCTAGCGGAATTTCAAGAGACCCAGTACTTC.